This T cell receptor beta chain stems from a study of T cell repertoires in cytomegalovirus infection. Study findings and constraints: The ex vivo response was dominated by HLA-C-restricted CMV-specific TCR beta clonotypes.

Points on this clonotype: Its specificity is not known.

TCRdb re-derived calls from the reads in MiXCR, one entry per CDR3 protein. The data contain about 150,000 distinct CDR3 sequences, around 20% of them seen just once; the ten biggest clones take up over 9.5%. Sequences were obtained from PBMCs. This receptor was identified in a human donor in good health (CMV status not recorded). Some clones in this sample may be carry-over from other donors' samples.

CDR3 loop: CASSLEGAEAFF. CDR3 DNA: TGTGCCAGCAGCTTAGAGGGTGCTGAAGCTTTCTTT. The chain carries TRBV7-9 and TRBJ1-1; D is unresolved. V was shortened by 1 base and J by 6 bases, with 6 bases between the two germline ends. Germline V gene data show CDR1 as SEHNR and CDR2 as FQNEAQ (reference sequence). The CDR3 contains 12 residues. The full variable domain, with the rest looked up from reference TRBV7-9 and TRBJ1-1, is DTGVSQNPRHKITKRGQNVTFRCDPISEHNRLYWYRQTLGQGPEFLTYFQNEAQLEKSRLLSDRFSAERPKGSFSTLEIQRTEQGDSAMYLCASSLEGAEAFFGQGTRLTVV.